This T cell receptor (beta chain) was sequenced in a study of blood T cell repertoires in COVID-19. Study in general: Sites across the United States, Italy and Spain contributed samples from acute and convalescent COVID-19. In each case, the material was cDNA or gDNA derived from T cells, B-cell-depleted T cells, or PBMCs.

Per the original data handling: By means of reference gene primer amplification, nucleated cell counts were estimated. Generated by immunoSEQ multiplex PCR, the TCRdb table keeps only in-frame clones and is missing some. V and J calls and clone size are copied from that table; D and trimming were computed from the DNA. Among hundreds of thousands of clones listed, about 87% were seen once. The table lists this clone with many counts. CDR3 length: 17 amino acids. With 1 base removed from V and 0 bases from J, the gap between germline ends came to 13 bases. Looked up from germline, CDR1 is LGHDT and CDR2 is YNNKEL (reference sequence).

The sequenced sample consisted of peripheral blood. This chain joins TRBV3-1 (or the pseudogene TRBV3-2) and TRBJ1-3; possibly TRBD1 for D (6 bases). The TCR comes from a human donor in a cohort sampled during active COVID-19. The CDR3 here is CASSQAGAGVSGNTIYF. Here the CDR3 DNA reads TGTGCCAGCAGCCAAGCGGGCGCAGGGGTCTCTGGAAACACCATATATTTT.